This T cell receptor beta chain derives from a study of OX40 agonist ivuxolimab in advanced cancers. For the study at large: The study treated patients with ivuxolimab, an agonistic anti-OX40 (CD134) antibody.

On this clone itself: No antigen is known for it.

The CDR3 is 14 amino acids. V lost 3 bases, J lost 4 bases, and 4 bases stayed unmatched. Germline CDR1 is SNHLY and CDR2 is FYNNEI. Overall study results and limits: Mean expanded clone counts were higher in CD8+ than CD4+ T cells.

Using immunoSEQ multiplex PCR, the repertoire was profiled, and TCRdb retains in-frame clones only, with some absent. The profile shows roughly 58,000 clones, 84% of them singletons. The origin of this receptor is an adult with an advanced solid tumor such as melanoma, head and neck, liver or kidney cancer. The rearrangement links TRBV2 to TRBJ2-7; 9 positions agree with TRBD2. The sample was CD4+ or CD8+ T cells sorted from blood, taken in a trial of the OX40 agonist ivuxolimab. For the CDR3, the DNA is TGTGCCAGCAGTGACGCTAGCGGGGTTTACGAGCAGTACTTC. Amino acids: CASSDASGVYEQYF.